The 12 T cell receptor beta chains in this list originate from one sample, sequenced in a study of T-cell memory formation after mild COVID-19. TCRdb redid the calling of the 5' RACE reads with MiXCR, one entry per CDR3 protein. This table has almost 250,000 distinct CDR3 sequences, approximately 15% appearing once. The sample was PBMCs or a T cell subset sorted from them (not recorded which). The source is an adult woman who had mild COVID-19 (a few samples of this study predate the infection). Cell type and time point are not known.

The chain has TRBV5-1 and TRBJ2-1; D is unclear. Germline CDR1 is SGHRS and CDR2 is YFSETQ. This CDR3 comprises 18 residues. V shed 7 bases and J shed 3 bases, with 26 bases lying between them. The CDR3 loop is CASFIRTPADLGYNEQFF. The CDR3 nucleotides read TGCGCCAGCTTCATAAGAACTCCAGCCGACTTAGGCTACAATGAGCAGTTCTTC.

This clonotype has only a few counts. The V gene is TRBV7-2, the J gene TRBJ2-1; 7 bases align to TRBD2. After removal of 3 bases from V and 0 bases from J, the junction contained 5 bases not matched to a gene. Germline V gene lookup returns CDR1 SGHTA and CDR2 FQGNSA. This CDR3 comprises 16 residues. The CDR3 protein is CASSFSGLSSYNEQFF. CDR3 nucleotide sequence: TGTGCCAGCAGCTTTAGCGGGTTAAGCTCCTACAATGAGCAGTTCTTC.

This clonotype has a handful of counts. The V call is TRBV4-1, the J call TRBJ2-2, with TRBD2 matching 7 bases. Germline loops: CDR1 MGHRA, CDR2 YSYEKL. This CDR3 comprises 17 residues. The ends lost 2 bases at V and 5 bases at J; junction bases unmatched: 11. The CDR3 bases are TGCGCCAGCAGCCAATACTTTGGCCTAGCGGAGACCGGGGAGCTGTTTTTT. This translates into CASSQYFGLAETGELFF.

CDR3 region: CASSGDRNEKLFF. The DNA of the CDR3 is TGTGCCAGCAGTGGGGATCGAAATGAAAAACTGTTTTTT. The chain couples TRBV28 to TRBJ1-4; no clear D. Germline values: CDR1 MDHEN, CDR2 SYDVKM. The CDR3 length is 13 residues. The V and J ends lost 5 bases and 5 bases respectively, with 9 bases between them.

CDR3 sequence: CSARDRGYSYNEQFF. CDR3 bases: TGCAGTGCTAGAGATAGGGGGTACTCCTACAATGAGCAGTTCTTC. The chain links TRBV20-1 to TRBJ2-1; TRBD1 might be the D (6 bases). The CDR3 runs 15 residues. The V gene's germline CDR1 is DFQATT and CDR2 SNEGSKA (reference sequence). V lost 0 bases, J lost 0 bases, and 9 bases lay in between.

This chain joins TRBV7-2 and TRBJ2-3, with D perhaps given as TRBD1 or TRBD2 (6 bases each). This CDR3 has 14 residues. Germline V CDR1 and CDR2: SGHTA, FQGNSA. With 3 bases removed from V and 5 bases from J, the gap between germline ends came to 12 bases. In nucleotides, the CDR3 is TGTGCCAGCAGCTTCGGGGGCGGTGGAGATACGCAGTATTTT. It encodes CASSFGGGGDTQYF.

The chain links TRBV6-5 to TRBJ1-1, with unresolved D. V lost 7 bases to trimming and J lost 2 bases, with 17 bases between them. CDR3 length equals 15 residues. Germline V lookup: CDR1 MNHEY, CDR2 SVGAGI. The CDR3: CASIKDGRRNTEAFF. Written as DNA, the CDR3 is TGTGCCAGCATCAAAGACGGGAGGCGTAACACTGAAGCTTTCTTT.

This clonotype came up a few times. The CDR3 here is CASRSGGSYGYTF. The CDR3 coding sequence is TGTGCCAGCAGATCAGGGGGCTCCTATGGCTACACCTTC. The V call is TRBV6-5, the J call TRBJ1-2, with 8 bases that match TRBD1. CDR1 and CDR2 (germline): MNHEY, SVGAGI. This CDR3 is built from 13 residues. Trimming removed 6 bases from V and 4 bases from J; junction bases left unmatched: 4.

This clonotype was recorded a few times. V and J are TRBV7-8 and TRBJ2-2, with 8 bases aligning to TRBD1. CDR1 is SGHVS and CDR2 is FQNEAQ in the germline V gene. The CDR3 has 17 amino acids. V was clipped by 4 bases and J by 2 bases; unmatched bases: 9. The CDR3 is CASSSRTGTDNTGELFF. In DNA form, the CDR3 reads TGTGCCAGCAGCTCCAGGACAGGGACGGACAACACCGGGGAGCTGTTTTTT. The whole variable domain, remainder taken from reference TRBV7-8 and TRBJ2-2, is GAGVSQSPRYKVAKRGQDVALRCDPISGHVSLFWYQQALGQGPEFLTYFQNEAQLDKSGLPSDRFFAERPEGSVSTLKIQRTQQEDSAVYLCASSSRTGTDNTGELFFGEGSRLTVL.

The chain carries TRBV30 and TRBJ1-2; D is uncertain. V shed 0 bases and J shed 5 bases, with 13 bases lying between them. The germline V gene encodes CDR1 GTSNPN and CDR2 SVGIG (reference sequence). The CDR3 covers 14 residues. The CDR3 here is CAWSVLHTSYGYTF. CDR3 nucleotides: TGTGCCTGGAGTGTATTGCACACGAGTTATGGCTACACCTTC.

In this sample, this clonotype turned up a few times. The CDR3 loop reads CASSETWRGDTQYF. The CDR3 DNA reads TGTGCCAGCAGTGAAACGTGGCGGGGAGATACGCAGTATTTT. The gene calls are TRBV2 and TRBJ2-3; possibly TRBD2 for D (6 bases). Trimming stripped 2 bases from V and 5 bases from J, with 11 bases between. The germline gives CDR1 SNHLY, CDR2 FYNNEI. The CDR3 runs to 14 residues.

A single count supports this clonotype. This chain joins TRBV5-1 and TRBJ1-1; 10 bases are a match to TRBD1. In germline, CDR1 is SGHRS, CDR2 YFSETQ. There are 19 residues in the CDR3. The trim removed 4 bases at V and 4 bases at J, leaving 19 bases unmatched. Here the CDR3 DNA reads TGCGCCAGCAGCACAGTCCTGGGAAGGACAGGGGGGGTGAGCACTGAAGCTTTCTTT. This codes for CASSTVLGRTGGVSTEAFF.